The 4 T cell receptor beta chains reported below all come from one sample, sequenced in a study of blood T cell repertoires in COVID-19. Assay used: immunoSEQ multiplex PCR; TCRdb lists only in-frame clones, some missing. The data show 100,000 to 150,000 clones, about 83% seen once. Sequencing input: peripheral blood. These receptors all stem from an older man with acute or convalescent COVID-19.

V and J are TRBV2 and TRBJ2-7; weak D call: TRBD1 (5 bases). Trimming took off 8 bases at V and 3 bases at J, with 11 bases between the two ends. The germline V gene encodes CDR1 SNHLY and CDR2 FYNNEI. The CDR3 length is 12 residues. The CDR3 DNA reads TGTGCCAGCCTAGACAGTTTCTACGAGCAGTACTTC. This translates into CASLDSFYEQYF.

This chain uses TRBV19 with TRBJ2-3; D is possibly TRBD2 (6 bases). V shed 1 base and J shed 0 bases, with 8 bases lying between them. The CDR3 length is 15 residues. In germline, CDR1 is LNHDA, CDR2 SQIVND (reference sequence). CDR3 DNA: TGTGCCAGTAGTATAGGGGGGACTAGCACAGATACGCAGTATTTT. It yields the protein CASSIGGTSTDTQYF.

The chain joins TRBV18 to TRBJ2-5, with 7 bases fitting TRBD1. V shed 0 bases and J 4 bases; nucleotides not matched to a gene: 2. Germline CDR1 reads KGHSH; CDR2 reads LQKENI. CDR3 length equals 14 residues. DNA for the CDR3: TGTGCCAGCTCACCACCGGCAGGGGGAGAGACCCAGTACTTC. Translated, it gives CASSPPAGGETQYF.

The gene calls are TRBV30 and TRBJ1-4; 12 nucleotides match TRBD1. Germline V CDR1 and CDR2: GTSNPN, SVGIG (reference sequence). This CDR3 has 15 residues. With 2 bases clipped from V and 6 bases from J, the junction kept 4 bases outside the gene matches. CDR3 sequence reads: CAWSRGQGAYEKLFF. The CDR3, as DNA: TGTGCCTGGAGTAGGGGACAGGGGGCGTATGAAAAACTGTTTTTT.